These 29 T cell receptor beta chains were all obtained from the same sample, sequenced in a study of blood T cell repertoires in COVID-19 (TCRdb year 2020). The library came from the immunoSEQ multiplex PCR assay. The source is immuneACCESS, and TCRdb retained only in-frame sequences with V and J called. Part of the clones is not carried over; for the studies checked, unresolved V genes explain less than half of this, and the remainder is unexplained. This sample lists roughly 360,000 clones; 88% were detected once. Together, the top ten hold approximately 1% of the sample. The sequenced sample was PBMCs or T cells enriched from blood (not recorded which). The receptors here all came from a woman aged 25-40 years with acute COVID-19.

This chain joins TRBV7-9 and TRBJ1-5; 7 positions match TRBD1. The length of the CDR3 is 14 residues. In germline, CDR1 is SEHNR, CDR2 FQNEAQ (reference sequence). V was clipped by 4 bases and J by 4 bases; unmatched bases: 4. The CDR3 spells CASSWTGLNQPQHF. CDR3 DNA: TGTGCCAGCAGCTGGACAGGCCTAAATCAGCCCCAGCATTTT.

CDR3 in DNA: TGTGCCAGTAGTATAGGAAACAGGGCCAACACGCAGTATTTT. It specifies CASSIGNRANTQYF. The rearrangement links TRBV19 to TRBJ2-3; D might be TRBD1 (6 bases). The CDR3 sequence is 14 residues long. Trimming took off 1 base at V and 9 bases at J, with 14 bases between the two ends. Germline V gene data show CDR1 as LNHDA and CDR2 as SQIVND (reference sequence).

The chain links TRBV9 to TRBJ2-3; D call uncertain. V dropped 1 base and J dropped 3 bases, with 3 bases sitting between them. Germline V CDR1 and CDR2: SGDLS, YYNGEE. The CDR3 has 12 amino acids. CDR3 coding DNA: TGTGCCAGCAGCGTACCAACAGATACGCAGTATTTT. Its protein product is CASSVPTDTQYF. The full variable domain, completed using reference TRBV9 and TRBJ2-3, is DSGVTQTPKHLITATGQRVTLRCSPRSGDLSVYWYQQSLDQGLQFLIQYYNGEERAKGNILERFSAQQFPDLHSELNLSSLELGDSALYFCASSVPTDTQYFGPGTRLTVL.

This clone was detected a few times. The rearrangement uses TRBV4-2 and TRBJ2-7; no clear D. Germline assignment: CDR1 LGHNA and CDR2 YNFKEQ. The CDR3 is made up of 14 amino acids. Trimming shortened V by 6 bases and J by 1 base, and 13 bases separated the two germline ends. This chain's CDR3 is CASRASARSYEQYF. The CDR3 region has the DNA TGTGCCAGCAGGGCTTCGGCTAGGTCCTACGAGCAGTACTTC.

CDR3 DNA sequence: TGTGCCAGCAGCCAAGGGCAGGGGGTAGAAAACACCATATATTTT. This gives the protein CASSQGQGVENTIYF. The gene calls are TRBV4-2 and TRBJ1-3; 7 nucleotides line up with TRBD1. The CDR3 has 15 residues. The trim removed 1 base at V and 6 bases at J, leaving 6 bases unmatched. The V gene's germline CDR1 is LGHNA and CDR2 YNFKEQ.

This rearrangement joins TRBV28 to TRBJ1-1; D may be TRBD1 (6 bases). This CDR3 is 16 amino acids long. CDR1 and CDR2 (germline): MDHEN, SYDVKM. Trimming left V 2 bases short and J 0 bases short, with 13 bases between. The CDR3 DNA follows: TGTGCCAGCAGTTTACTGACAGGACGATTGAACACTGAAGCTTTCTTT. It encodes CASSLLTGRLNTEAFF.

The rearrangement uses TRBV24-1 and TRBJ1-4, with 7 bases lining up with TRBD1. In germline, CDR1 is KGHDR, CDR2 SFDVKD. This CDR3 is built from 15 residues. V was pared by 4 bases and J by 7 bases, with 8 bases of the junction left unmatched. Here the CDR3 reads CATSERQGSTEKLFF. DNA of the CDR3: TGTGCCACCAGTGAAAGACAGGGAAGTACTGAAAAACTGTTTTTT.

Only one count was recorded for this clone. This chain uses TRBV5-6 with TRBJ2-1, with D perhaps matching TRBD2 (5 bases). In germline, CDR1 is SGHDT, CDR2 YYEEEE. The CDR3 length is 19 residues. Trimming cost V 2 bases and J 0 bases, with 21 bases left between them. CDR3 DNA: TGTGCCAGCAGCTTCCTCCCCGGTCGACGGGATGGCTCCTACAATGAGCAGTTCTTC. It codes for CASSFLPGRRDGSYNEQFF. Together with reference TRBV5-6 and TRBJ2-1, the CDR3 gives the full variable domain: DAGVTQSPTHLIKTRGQQVTLRCSPKSGHDTVSWYQQALGQGPQFIFQYYEEEERQRGNFPDRFSGHQFPNYSSELNVNALLLGDSALYLCASSFLPGRRDGSYNEQFFGPGTRLTVL.

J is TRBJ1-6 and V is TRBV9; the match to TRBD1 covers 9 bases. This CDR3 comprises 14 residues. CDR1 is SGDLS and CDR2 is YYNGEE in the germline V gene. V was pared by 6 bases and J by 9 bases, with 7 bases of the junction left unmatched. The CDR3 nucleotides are TGTGCCAGCACCCCCGGGACAGGGACTTCACCCCTCCACTTT. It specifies CASTPGTGTSPLHF.

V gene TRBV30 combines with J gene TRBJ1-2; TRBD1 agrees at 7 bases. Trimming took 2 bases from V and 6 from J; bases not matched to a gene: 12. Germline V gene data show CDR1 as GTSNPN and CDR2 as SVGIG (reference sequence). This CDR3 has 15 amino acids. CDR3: CAWSFNRDSLNGYTF. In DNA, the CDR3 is TGTGCCTGGAGTTTTAACCGGGACAGCCTCAATGGCTACACCTTC. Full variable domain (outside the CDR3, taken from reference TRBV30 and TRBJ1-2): SQTIHQWPATLVQPVGSPLSLECTVEGTSNPNLYWYRQAAGRGLQLLFYSVGIGQISSEVPQNLSASRPQDRQFILSSKKLLLSDSGFYLCAWSFNRDSLNGYTFGSGTRLTVV.

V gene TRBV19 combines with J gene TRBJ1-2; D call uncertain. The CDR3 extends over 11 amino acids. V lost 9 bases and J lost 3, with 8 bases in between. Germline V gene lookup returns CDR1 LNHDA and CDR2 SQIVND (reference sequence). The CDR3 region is CASTYDYGYTF. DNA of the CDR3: TGTGCCAGCACCTATGACTATGGCTACACCTTC.

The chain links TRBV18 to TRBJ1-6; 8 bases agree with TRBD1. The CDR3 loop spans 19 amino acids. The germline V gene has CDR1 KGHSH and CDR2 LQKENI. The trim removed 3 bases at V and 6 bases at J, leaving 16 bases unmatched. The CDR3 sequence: CASSPRATGEQLINSPLHF. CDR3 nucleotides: TGTGCCAGCTCACCTCGGGCGACAGGGGAACAACTAATTAATTCACCCCTCCACTTT. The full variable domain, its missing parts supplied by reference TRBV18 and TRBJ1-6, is NAGVMQNPRHLVRRRGQEARLRCSPMKGHSHVYWYRQLPEEGLKFMVYLQKENIIDESGMPKERFSAEFPKEGPSILRIQQVVRGDSAAYFCASSPRATGEQLINSPLHFGNGTRLTVT.

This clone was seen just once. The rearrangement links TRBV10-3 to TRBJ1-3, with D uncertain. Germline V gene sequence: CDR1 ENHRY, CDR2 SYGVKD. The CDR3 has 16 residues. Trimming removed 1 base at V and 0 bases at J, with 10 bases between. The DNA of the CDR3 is TGTGCCATCAGTGAGTTTAACACCTTCTCTGGAAACACCATATATTTT. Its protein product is CAISEFNTFSGNTIYF.

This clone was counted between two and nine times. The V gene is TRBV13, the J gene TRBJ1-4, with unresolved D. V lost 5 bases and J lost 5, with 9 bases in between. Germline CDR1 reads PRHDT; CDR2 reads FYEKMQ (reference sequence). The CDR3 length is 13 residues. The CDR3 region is CASSPPGNEKLFF. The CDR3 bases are TGTGCCAGCAGCCCTCCGGGGAATGAAAAACTGTTTTTT.

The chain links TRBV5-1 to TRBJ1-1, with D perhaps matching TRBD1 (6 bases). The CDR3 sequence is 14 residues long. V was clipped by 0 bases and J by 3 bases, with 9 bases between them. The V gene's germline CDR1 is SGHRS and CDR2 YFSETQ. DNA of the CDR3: TGCGCCAGCAGCTTGGGACAGGCGTACACTGAAGCTTTCTTT. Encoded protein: CASSLGQAYTEAFF.

The CDR3 DNA sequence: TGTGCCAGCAGTGAAGGGGGACAGCTCCTTCGGGAGCAGTACTTC. It yields the protein CASSEGGQLLREQYF. The chain is built from TRBV6-1 and TRBJ2-7; 7 nucleotides match TRBD1. Germline lookup yields CDR1 MNHNS and CDR2 SASEGT. The trim removed 1 base at V and 7 bases at J, leaving 10 bases unmatched. This CDR3 comprises 15 residues.

CDR3 sequence: CASSHRANYGYTF. The DNA of the CDR3 is TGCGCCAGCAGCCACAGGGCTAACTATGGCTACACCTTC. The chain combines TRBV4-3 with TRBJ1-2, with D maybe TRBD1 (5 bases). V was trimmed by 3 bases and J by 0 bases, leaving 5 bases between them. Looked up from germline, CDR1 is LGHNA and CDR2 is YSLEER. CDR3 length equals 13 residues.

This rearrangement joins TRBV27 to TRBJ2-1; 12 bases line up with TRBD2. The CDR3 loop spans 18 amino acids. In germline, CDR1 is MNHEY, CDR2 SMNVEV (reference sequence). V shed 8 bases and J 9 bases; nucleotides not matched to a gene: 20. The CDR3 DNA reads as TGTGCCAGCGGGACCCCTCCTCGACTAGCGGGAGTTAGGAGTGAGCAGTTCTTC. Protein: CASGTPPRLAGVRSEQFF.

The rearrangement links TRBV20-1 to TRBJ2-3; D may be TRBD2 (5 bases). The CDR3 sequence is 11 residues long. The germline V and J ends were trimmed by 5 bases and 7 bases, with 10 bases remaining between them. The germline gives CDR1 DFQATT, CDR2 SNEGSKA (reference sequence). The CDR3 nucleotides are TGCAGTGCTCGGGATCAAAATACGCAGTATTTT. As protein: CSARDQNTQYF.

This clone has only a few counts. Here the CDR3 DNA reads TGCAGCGGTGGACAGGGTAACAATGAGCAGTTCTTC. Protein sequence: CSGGQGNNEQFF. The V call is TRBV29-1, the J call TRBJ2-1; the match to TRBD1 covers 8 bases. There are 12 residues in the CDR3. Germline values: CDR1 SQVTM, CDR2 ANQGSEA. Unmatched junction bases numbered 4, after V lost 7 bases and J lost 5 bases.

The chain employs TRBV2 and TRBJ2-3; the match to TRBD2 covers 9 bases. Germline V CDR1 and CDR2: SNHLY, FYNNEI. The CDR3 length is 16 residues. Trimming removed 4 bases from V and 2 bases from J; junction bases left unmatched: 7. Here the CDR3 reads CASSVGLAGTTDTQYF. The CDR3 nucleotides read TGTGCCAGCAGTGTCGGGCTAGCGGGAACCACAGATACGCAGTATTTT.

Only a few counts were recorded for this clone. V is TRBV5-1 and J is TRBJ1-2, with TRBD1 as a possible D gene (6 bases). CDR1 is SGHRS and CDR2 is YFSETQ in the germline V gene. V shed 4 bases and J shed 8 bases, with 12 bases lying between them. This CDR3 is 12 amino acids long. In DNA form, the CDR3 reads TGCGCCAGCAGCCCGGGACACGGGGGCTACACCTTC. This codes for CASSPGHGGYTF.

CDR3 bases: TGTGCCAGCAGCGCTGAGACAGGGCGAGACACTGAAGCTTTCTTT. Amino acids: CASSAETGRDTEAFF. The chain is built from TRBV9 and TRBJ1-1, with 7 bases matching TRBD1. The CDR3 extends over 15 amino acids. Germline-derived CDR1 and CDR2 are SGDLS and YYNGEE. Trimming took 3 bases from V and 3 from J; bases not matched to a gene: 8.

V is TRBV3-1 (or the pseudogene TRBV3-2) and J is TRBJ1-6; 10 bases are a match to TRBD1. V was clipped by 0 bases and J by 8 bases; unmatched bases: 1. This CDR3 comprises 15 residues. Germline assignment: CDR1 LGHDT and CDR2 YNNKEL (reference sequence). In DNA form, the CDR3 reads TGTGCCAGCAGCCAAGACGGGACAGGGGATTCACCCCTCCACTTT. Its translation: CASSQDGTGDSPLHF.

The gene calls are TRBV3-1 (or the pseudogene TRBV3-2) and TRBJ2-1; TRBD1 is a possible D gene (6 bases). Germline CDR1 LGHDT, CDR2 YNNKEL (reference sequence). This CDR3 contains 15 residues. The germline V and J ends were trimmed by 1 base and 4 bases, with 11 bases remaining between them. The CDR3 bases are TGTGCCAGCAGCCAAGTCCGGACAGTTTACAATGAGCAGTTCTTC. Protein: CASSQVRTVYNEQFF.

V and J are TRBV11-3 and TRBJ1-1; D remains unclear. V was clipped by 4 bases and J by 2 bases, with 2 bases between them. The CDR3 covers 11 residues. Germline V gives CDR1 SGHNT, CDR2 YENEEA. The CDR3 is CASSSNTEAFF. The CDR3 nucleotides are TGTGCCAGCAGCTCTAACACTGAAGCTTTCTTT.

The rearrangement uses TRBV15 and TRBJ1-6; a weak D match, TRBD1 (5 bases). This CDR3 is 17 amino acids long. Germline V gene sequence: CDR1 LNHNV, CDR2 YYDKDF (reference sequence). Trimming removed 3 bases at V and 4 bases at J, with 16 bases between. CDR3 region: CATSREQGSGYNSPLHF. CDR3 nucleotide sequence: TGTGCCACCAGCAGGGAGCAGGGTTCTGGGTATAATTCACCCCTCCACTTT.

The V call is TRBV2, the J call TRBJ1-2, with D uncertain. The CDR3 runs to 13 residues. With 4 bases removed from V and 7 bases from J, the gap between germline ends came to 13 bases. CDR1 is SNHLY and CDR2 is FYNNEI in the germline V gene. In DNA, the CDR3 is TGTGCCAGCAGTGTTGGTCAGTCGGGTGGCTACACCTTC. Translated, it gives CASSVGQSGGYTF.

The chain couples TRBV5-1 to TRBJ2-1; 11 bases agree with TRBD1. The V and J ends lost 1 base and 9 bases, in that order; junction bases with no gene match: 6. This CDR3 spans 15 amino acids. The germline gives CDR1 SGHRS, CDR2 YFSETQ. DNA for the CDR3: TGCGCCAGCAGCTTGCCGGGACAGGGGGTGGGTGAGCAGTTCTTC. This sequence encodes CASSLPGQGVGEQFF. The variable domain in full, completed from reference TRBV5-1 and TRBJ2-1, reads KAGVTQTPRYLIKTRGQQVTLSCSPISGHRSVSWYQQTPGQGLQFLFEYFSETQRNKGNFPGRFSGRQFSNSRSEMNVSTLELGDSALYLCASSLPGQGVGEQFFGPGTRLTVL.